A selection of T cell receptor beta chains follows, all from one sample in a study of T cells expressing NK-cell markers. From the 5' RACE reads, TCRdb lists one entry per CDR3 protein and no DNA. The sample includes about 550,000 distinct CDR3 sequences. The source material was blood T cells: a sorted CD56 or NKG2C T cell subset, CD4+ or CD8+ T cells, or bulk PBMC T cells (not recorded which). Receptors originate from a young man in good health. Each CDR3 is given with its conserved first and last residue.

>TRBV10-2|TRBJ2-1
CASSESRIGSNNEQFF
>TRBV7-2|TRBJ2-3
CASSLFPRGGDTQYF
>TRBV7-3|TRBJ2-5
CANPAGVGETQYF
>TRBV10-3|TRBJ2-7
CAIRDRLSYEQYF
>TRBV14|TRBJ2-7
CASSQSRTKAYEQYF
>TRBV20-1|TRBJ2-5
CSASPLQGRTQYF
>TRBV12-3/TRBV12-4|TRBJ1-2
CASRLTGGGYGYTF
>TRBV9|TRBJ2-1
CASSVGGGLDNEQFF
>TRBV15|TRBJ1-1
CATSPRQGLAEAFF
>TRBV7-2|TRBJ1-1
CASRGVGGNTEAFF
>TRBV13|TRBJ2-3
CASSPWTSGREKTQYF
>TRBV7-6|TRBJ2-1
CASSAQGVSYNEQFF
>TRBV12-3/TRBV12-4|TRBJ1-2
CASSLALQTGAREGYTF
>TRBV7-9|TRBJ2-1
CASSLESAGDGTSRFF
>TRBV28|TRBJ2-7
CASASFGFGQGNSYEQYF
>TRBV9|TRBJ1-1
CASSVDPTGMNTEAFF
>TRBV24-1|TRBJ2-3
CATEGRESLTDTQYF
>TRBV15|TRBJ1-4
CATSRPGQGNEKLFF
>TRBV21-1|TRBJ2-2
CASSKRGQGATTGELFF
>TRBV7-8|TRBJ2-7
CASSLARTPPPYEQYF
>TRBV24-1|TRBJ2-7
CATSDFGGTVTYEQYF
>TRBV5-1|TRBJ2-1
CASSLSGTGIGAGERNEQFF
>TRBV14|TRBJ1-2
CASSQEHGPNYGYTF
>TRBV7-9|TRBJ2-1
CASSGGLLAFRAGEQFF
>TRBV5-1|TRBJ2-2
CASSSREGQGRGELFF
>TRBV18|TRBJ1-1
CASSPGQGAEAFF